This TCR beta chain was documented in a study of T-cell reconstitution after alpha-beta-depleted transplantation in children. The CDR3 has 12 amino acids. The germline V gene encodes CDR1 DFQATT and CDR2 SNEGSKA (reference sequence). V lost 6 bases and J lost 8, with 14 bases in between. There are many counts of this clonotype. Library preparation (for TCRbeta) was performed with unique molecular identifiers. TCRdb reprocessed the PCR reads with MiXCR, giving one entry per CDR3 protein. The sample yields over 150,000 distinct CDR3 sequences, 14% to 15% seen once. This chain joins TRBV20-1 and TRBJ2-1, with D unclear. This TCR derives from a human donor who donated a stem cell graft to a child with acute lymphoblastic leukemia. The source material was PBMCs from the stem cell graft donor, sampled from the stem cell graft. This chain's CDR3 is CSASAYFDEQFF. DNA of the CDR3: TGCAGTGCCAGTGCCTATTTCGATGAGCAGTTCTTC.